The 24 T cell receptor beta chains below come from one sample, sequenced in a study of breast tumors, draining lymph nodes, adjacent tissues. TCRdb called the multiplex PCR reads again in MiXCR, with one record for every CDR3 protein. The repertoire consists of tens of thousands of distinct CDR3 sequences, with around 41% occurring once and the leading ten covering around 22%. Sequenced input: breast tumor tissue. All receptors come from a female donor with breast cancer. Some clones in this sample may be carry-over from other donors' samples.

Note on this clonotype: This may come from a read error, since a much larger clone is one base off. The chain is built from TRBV20-1 and TRBJ1-5; possible D gene TRBD1, 5 bases. This CDR3 has 13 amino acids. V lost 4 bases, J lost 2 bases, and 9 bases lay in between. Germline CDR1 is DFQATT and CDR2 is SNEGSKA (reference sequence). CDR3 amino acids: CSATGTRNQPQHF. CDR3 bases: TGCAGTGCTACCGGGACTCGCAATCAGCCCCAGCATTTT.

This clonotype was observed at least ten times. The chain carries TRBV5-5 and TRBJ2-7, with 9 bases fitting TRBD1. Germline trimming cut 0 bases from V and 4 bases from J; bases unmatched to any gene: 11. This CDR3 spans 17 amino acids. In germline, CDR1 is SGHKS, CDR2 YYEKEE (reference sequence). The CDR3 protein is CASSLGHSRTGVYEQYF. Here the CDR3 DNA reads TGTGCCAGCAGCTTGGGGCATTCCCGGACAGGGGTGTACGAGCAGTACTTC.

The CDR3 nucleotides are TGTGCCAGCTCTAGGGCGGAAGGCACAGATACGCAGTATTTT. Protein sequence: CASSRAEGTDTQYF. This sequence joins TRBV12-3 or TRBV12-4 and TRBJ2-3; D not resolved. V lost 8 bases to trimming and J lost 1 base, with 13 bases between them. CDR3 length equals 14 residues.

In this sample, this clonotype turned up a few times. A much larger clone lies a single base off, so this may be a read error. This chain joins TRBV20-1 and TRBJ2-7, with D maybe TRBD1 (6 bases). Germline CDR1 is DFQATT and CDR2 is SNEGSKA (reference sequence). Trimming took off 2 bases at V and 7 bases at J, with 21 bases between the two ends. This CDR3 has 15 amino acids. As DNA, the CDR3 is TGCAGTGCTAGAATATGGATCGACAGGCCCGGGGAGCAGTACTTC. Translated, it gives CSARIWIDRPGEQYF.

The V and J genes are TRBV5-1 and TRBJ2-5; D gene ambiguous. The V end was cut by 0 bases, the J end by 7 bases, with 22 bases between. Germline loops: CDR1 SGHRS, CDR2 YFSETQ. This CDR3 contains 17 residues. The CDR3 coding sequence is TGCGCCAGCAGCTTGGCCACCGGACCAGCGCCCCCGTGGACCCAGTACTTC. This codes for CASSLATGPAPPWTQYF.

This clonotype has more than one count but fewer than ten. Germline and junction disagree at one end, which may indicate a read error. The chain's CDR3 is CASSYPDGNYNSPLHF. DNA for the CDR3: TGTGCCAGCAGTTACCCGGACGGAAACTATAATTCGCCCCTCCACTTT. The genes are TRBV12-3 or TRBV12-4 and TRBJ1-6; no clear D. The CDR3 loop spans 16 amino acids.

The chain recombines TRBV5-6 with TRBJ2-3; no firm D call. The CDR3 is 16 residues long. CDR1 is SGHDT, CDR2 YYEEEE, per germline. V was trimmed by 3 bases and J by 2 bases, leaving 16 bases between them. The CDR3 bases are TGTGCCAGCAGCTACTCTGGGCTGACTTACACAGATACGCAGTATTTT. Its protein product is CASSYSGLTYTDTQYF. The full variable domain, rest sourced from reference TRBV5-6 and TRBJ2-3, is DAGVTQSPTHLIKTRGQQVTLRCSPKSGHDTVSWYQQALGQGPQFIFQYYEEEERQRGNFPDRFSGHQFPNYSSELNVNALLLGDSALYLCASSYSGLTYTDTQYFGPGTRLTVL.

The chain recombines TRBV7-9 with TRBJ1-4; no reliable D call. This CDR3 is built from 14 residues. In germline, CDR1 is SEHNR, CDR2 FQNEAQ (reference sequence). The V gene lost 5 bases and the J gene lost 6 bases, with 13 bases spanning the gap. CDR3 bases: TGTGCCAGCAGCCCCTCGGACGGGTATGAAAAACTGTTTTTT. Protein sequence: CASSPSDGYEKLFF.

V and J are TRBV29-1 and TRBJ1-2, with 8 positions matching TRBD1. J was trimmed by 4 bases and V by 0 bases; bases with no gene match: 7. The CDR3 is 15 residues long. Germline CDR1 reads SQVTM; CDR2 reads ANQGSEA. The CDR3 loop is CSVEDPRTGFYGYTF. The DNA of the CDR3 is TGCAGCGTTGAAGACCCCAGGACAGGGTTCTATGGCTACACCTTC.

The chain joins TRBV20-1 to TRBJ2-7; D gene uncertain. There are 12 residues in the CDR3. V gave up 6 bases and J gave up 7 bases, with 16 bases separating them. The germline gives CDR1 DFQATT, CDR2 SNEGSKA (reference sequence). CDR3 sequence (DNA): TGCAGTGCCCAACCTAACCTGGGGGAGCAGTACTTC. Encoded protein: CSAQPNLGEQYF.

By share of the sample, this clonotype is medium-sized. The chain couples TRBV29-1 to TRBJ2-6, with D hard to call. Germline V CDR1 and CDR2: SQVTM, ANQGSEA. The CDR3 is 13 amino acids. With 4 bases removed from V and 0 bases from J, the gap between germline ends came to 4 bases. In DNA, the CDR3 is TGCAGCGTTGTCGTCTCTGGGGCCAACGTCCTGACTTTC. It is translated as CSVVVSGANVLTF.

Here the CDR3 reads CASSEGVGLSYEQYF. In DNA, the CDR3 is TGTGCCAGCAGTGAAGGAGTCGGTCTCTCCTACGAGCAGTACTTC. The chain uses TRBV2 and TRBJ2-7; D is unclear. This CDR3 contains 15 residues. Germline CDR1 and CDR2: SNHLY and FYNNEI. The V and J ends lost 1 base and 0 bases respectively, with 10 bases between them.

The chain has TRBV19 and TRBJ1-6; 10 nucleotides agree with TRBD1. Germline assignment: CDR1 LNHDA and CDR2 SQIVND (reference sequence). The trim removed 5 bases at V and 5 bases at J, leaving 3 bases unmatched. There are 15 residues in the CDR3. The CDR3 region is CASSAGTGDNSPLHF. In DNA form, the CDR3 reads TGTGCCAGTAGTGCAGGGACAGGGGATAATTCACCCCTCCACTTT.

The rearrangement joins TRBV5-6 to TRBJ2-2; D not resolved. This CDR3 spans 13 amino acids. V was trimmed by 6 bases and J by 4 bases, leaving 10 bases between them. Germline V CDR1 and CDR2: SGHDT, YYEEEE. CDR3 sequence: CASTSVSTGELFF. As DNA, the CDR3 is TGTGCCAGCACATCGGTGAGCACCGGGGAGCTGTTTTTT.

The chain has TRBV10-3 and TRBJ1-5; D unclear. CDR1 and CDR2 from the germline V gene are ENHRY and SYGVKD. Trimming stripped 5 bases from V and 1 base from J, with 9 bases between. This CDR3 region has 14 residues. This chain's CDR3 is CAISQRTSNQPQHF. DNA of the CDR3: TGTGCCATCAGTCAAAGGACGAGCAATCAGCCCCAGCATTTT.

This clonotype is deemed medium-sized. The CDR3 spells CASSQAVRETQYF. In nucleotides, the CDR3 is TGTGCCAGCAGCCAGGCGGTAAGAGAGACCCAGTACTTC. The chain joins TRBV14 to TRBJ2-5; D ambiguous. Trimming removed 3 bases at V and 4 bases at J, with 9 bases between. This CDR3 spans 13 amino acids. The germline V gene has CDR1 SGHDN and CDR2 FVKESK. Drawing the rest from reference TRBV14 and TRBJ2-5, the complete variable domain is EAGVTQFPSHSVIEKGQTVTLRCDPISGHDNLYWYRRVMGKEIKFLLHFVKESKQDESGMPNNRFLAERTGGTYSTLKVQPAELEDSGVYFCASSQAVRETQYFGPGTRLLVL.

Notes on this clonotype: One junction end does not reproduce the germline sequence, and a read error may be involved. The V call is TRBV3-1, the J call TRBJ2-2; weak D call: TRBD2 (6 bases). The germline V gene encodes CDR1 LGHDT and CDR2 YNNKEL (reference sequence). The CDR3 sequence is 15 residues long. CDR3 loop: CASSPRLTSPGDLFF. The DNA of the CDR3 is TGTGCCAGCAGCCCCCGCCTAACTAGCCCCGGGGACCTGTTTTTT.

Sample share makes this clonotype medium-sized (0.01 to 0.1%). CDR3 in amino acids: CSASSIQRGAFTDTQYF. CDR3 bases: TGCAGTGCTAGTTCCATACAGCGGGGGGCTTTCACAGATACGCAGTATTTT. The chain employs TRBV20-1 and TRBJ2-3, with 9 bases lining up with TRBD2. The CDR3 is 17 residues long. Germline CDR1 and CDR2: DFQATT and SNEGSKA (reference sequence). J gave up 2 bases and V 3 bases, and 12 bases lay outside the gene matches.

The chain is built from TRBV29-1 and TRBJ2-7; perhaps TRBD1 as D (5 bases). The CDR3 sequence is 14 residues long. Germline V CDR1 and CDR2: SQVTM, ANQGSEA. V lost 3 bases and J lost 0, with 12 bases in between. The CDR3 DNA reads as TGCAGCGTTGATACAGGACGCAGCTCCTACGAGCAGTACTTC. This codes for CSVDTGRSSYEQYF.

The CDR3 DNA is TGTGCCAGCAGTCGATACTGGAATCAGCCCCAGCATTTT. Translating gives CASSRYWNQPQHF. This chain connects TRBV12-3 or TRBV12-4 to TRBJ1-5; D is unclear. The CDR3 has 13 residues. V lost 5 bases to trimming and J lost 4 bases, with 9 bases between them.

This clonotype appeared many times. CDR3 amino acids: CASSIPGANSPLHF. The CDR3, as DNA: TGTGCCAGTAGTATACCAGGGGCTAATTCACCCCTCCACTTT. V gene TRBV19 combines with J gene TRBJ1-6; D is possibly TRBD1 (6 bases). Trimming removed 2 bases from V and 6 bases from J, with 8 bases in between. Germline assignment: CDR1 LNHDA and CDR2 SQIVND (reference sequence). The CDR3 is made up of 14 amino acids.

A word on this clonotype: The DNA is left out, because the CDR3 cannot be placed on it with certainty; the CDR3 is given as TCRdb lists it. The rearrangement links TRBV7-9 to TRBJ2-3; TRBD2 was called by the table and not checked on the DNA. Germline V CDR1 and CDR2: SEHNR, FQNEAQ (reference sequence). Termini included, the CDR3 measures 21 amino acids. This CDR3 reads CASSFYICSADPSGTTDTQYF.

Relative to its sample, this clonotype is medium-sized. The gene calls are TRBV20-1 and TRBJ2-5; D is perhaps TRBD1 (6 bases). Looked up from germline, CDR1 is DFQATT and CDR2 is SNEGSKA (reference sequence). CDR3 length equals 14 residues. Trimming pared 6 bases from V and 5 bases from J, leaving 19 bases between. CDR3 residues: CSAKGQPGLETQYF. The DNA of the CDR3 is TGCAGTGCAAAAGGACAGCCAGGTCTCGAGACCCAGTACTTC.

Many counts were recorded for this clonotype. The chain has TRBV12-3 or TRBV12-4 and TRBJ1-6; D is perhaps TRBD1 (5 bases). The CDR3 sequence is 14 residues long. Trimming left V 3 bases short and J 10 bases short, with 13 bases between. The CDR3 reads CASSFRGSTSPLHF. DNA for the CDR3: TGTGCCAGCAGTTTCCGGGGGTCGACCTCACCCCTCCACTTT.